Listed here is a single T cell receptor beta chain. Its specificity is not known. The data were taken from a study of T cells after yellow fever vaccination. Study-level findings and limits: The appearance of a small share of clonotypes in both CD4 and CD8 compartments was observed. A faster peak, day 5 versus 15, was reached by the weaker secondary response.

Germline lookup yields CDR1 SQVTM and CDR2 ANQGSEA. The CDR3 totals 12 residues. The ends were cut back, 0 bases at V and 8 bases at J, with 8 bases in the middle. Using its own MiXCR run on the 5' RACE reads, TCRdb lists one record per CDR3 protein. The sample yields 600,000 to 750,000 distinct CDR3 sequences, 9% to 15% seen once. The rearrangement uses TRBV29-1 and TRBJ2-1, with D uncertain. The sample consisted of PBMCs, taken on the day of the yellow fever booster vaccination. This receptor was identified in a man aged 25 to 45 who received the YFV17D yellow fever vaccine. CDR3: CSVEESSHEQFF. The CDR3 DNA follows: TGCAGCGTTGAAGAATCGTCCCATGAGCAGTTCTTC.